The 24 T cell receptor beta chains presented below share a single source sample, sequenced in a study of blood T cell repertoires in COVID-19. Here immunoSEQ multiplex PCR was the method, and the copy in TCRdb shows in-frame clones only, minus some. The table includes 270,000 or so clones, around 81% detected once. Specimen: peripheral blood. The receptor set was obtained from a woman aged 60-70 years with active or convalescent COVID-19.

The J gene is TRBJ2-7, the V gene TRBV4-1; TRBD1 aligns across 11 bases. The CDR3 contains 16 residues. CDR1 is MGHRA and CDR2 is YSYEKL in the germline V gene. V lost 4 bases, J lost 3 bases, and 8 bases stayed unmatched. The DNA of the CDR3 is TGCGCCAGCAGCCCTAAAGAGGGACAGGGGGTCTACGAGCAGTACTTC. Encoded protein: CASSPKEGQGVYEQYF.

This clone was seen only once. The chain has TRBV10-3 and TRBJ1-1; possible D gene TRBD1, 6 bases. V gave up 4 bases and J gave up 6 bases, with 12 bases separating them. CDR3 length: 13 amino acids. From germline, CDR1 is ENHRY and CDR2 SYGVKD. CDR3 sequence: CAISVDRSAEAFF. The CDR3 DNA reads TGTGCCATCAGTGTCGACAGGTCGGCTGAAGCTTTCTTT.

This clone was seen a handful of times. The rearrangement links TRBV20-1 to TRBJ1-3; D is uncertain. CDR1 and CDR2 (germline): DFQATT, SNEGSKA (reference sequence). Trimming removed 4 bases at V and 4 bases at J, with 5 bases between. The CDR3 spans 11 residues. CDR3 sequence reads: CSATSGNTIYF. Written as DNA, the CDR3 is TGCAGTGCTACTTCCGGAAACACCATATATTTT.

The V gene is TRBV7-6, the J gene TRBJ2-5; maybe TRBD2 (7 bases). Germline V gene lookup returns CDR1 SGHVS and CDR2 FNYEAQ. Trimming shortened V by 0 bases and J by 2 bases, and 10 bases separated the two germline ends. This CDR3 has 15 amino acids. The CDR3 is CASSLAGGLQETQYF. The CDR3 coding sequence is TGTGCCAGCAGCTTAGCCGGGGGGCTGCAAGAGACCCAGTACTTC.

This chain uses TRBV6-6 with TRBJ2-7; D gene unclear. Trimming pared 6 bases from V and 0 bases from J, leaving 12 bases between. Germline-derived CDR1 and CDR2 are MNHNY and SVGAGI (reference sequence). This CDR3 has 14 amino acids. The CDR3 DNA reads TGTGCCAGCAGAACCGAAACATTCTCCTACGAGCAGTACTTC. Its translation: CASRTETFSYEQYF.

The count of this clone is one. This chain connects TRBV30 to TRBJ2-7; D gene uncertain. Trimming took 0 bases from V and 6 from J, leaving 9 bases between them. Looked up from germline, CDR1 is GTSNPN and CDR2 is SVGIG (reference sequence). The CDR3 consists of 12 residues. The CDR3 reads CAWSVLEREQYF. The CDR3 nucleotides are TGTGCCTGGAGTGTGCTCGAGCGCGAGCAGTACTTC.

This clone was counted only a few times. V is TRBV5-4 and J is TRBJ1-2, with D uncertain. V dropped 1 base and J dropped 4 bases, with 8 bases sitting between them. The germline V gene has CDR1 SGHNT and CDR2 YYREEE (reference sequence). The CDR3 loop spans 13 amino acids. CDR3 sequence: CASSLYTSYGYTF. The CDR3 region has the DNA TGTGCCAGCAGCTTGTACACCAGCTATGGCTACACCTTC.

This chain's CDR3 is CASSSSGGSTDTQYF. The CDR3 nucleotides read TGTGCCAGCAGCTCAAGCGGGGGGAGCACAGATACGCAGTATTTT. The chain is built from TRBV7-9 and TRBJ2-3, with 9 bases identical to TRBD2. With V trimmed by 4 bases and J by 0 bases, 2 bases remained unmatched. This CDR3 spans 15 amino acids. The germline gives CDR1 SEHNR, CDR2 FQNEAQ (reference sequence). The full variable domain, completed using reference TRBV7-9 and TRBJ2-3, is DTGVSQNPRHKITKRGQNVTFRCDPISEHNRLYWYRQTLGQGPEFLTYFQNEAQLEKSRLLSDRFSAERPKGSFSTLEIQRTEQGDSAMYLCASSSSGGSTDTQYFGPGTRLTVL.

V and J are TRBV10-3 and TRBJ1-4; a weak D match, TRBD1 (6 bases). The CDR3 is 12 amino acids. V lost 4 bases, J lost 8 bases, and 8 bases lay in between. Germline V gene lookup returns CDR1 ENHRY and CDR2 SYGVKD. The CDR3 spells CAISVRGEKLFF. DNA for the CDR3: TGTGCCATCAGTGTCAGGGGCGAAAAACTGTTTTTT.

This clone was seen a single time. The chain has TRBV5-1 and TRBJ2-5; D unclear. V was cut by 0 bases and J by 2 bases, with 8 bases left in between. CDR3 length: 14 amino acids. Germline CDR1 SGHRS, CDR2 YFSETQ. The CDR3 region is CASSLGSIQETQYF. In DNA, the CDR3 is TGCGCCAGCAGCTTGGGCAGTATTCAAGAGACCCAGTACTTC.

The chain has TRBV27 and TRBJ1-1; 8 nucleotides agree with TRBD1. From germline, CDR1 is MNHEY and CDR2 SMNVEV (reference sequence). The CDR3 sequence is 14 residues long. V shed 6 bases and J 4 bases; nucleotides not matched to a gene: 7. The CDR3, as DNA: TGTGCCAGCAGCCCAGGGGGCGCGGGCACTGAAGCTTTCTTT. As protein: CASSPGGAGTEAFF.

The gene calls are TRBV7-2 and TRBJ1-2, with 7 bases lining up with TRBD1. Germline CDR1 and CDR2: SGHTA and FQGNSA. The CDR3 is 13 amino acids. V shed 4 bases, J shed 4 bases, and the junction held 3 bases outside the gene matches. The CDR3 DNA reads as TGTGCCAGCAGCTCGACAGGGACCTATGGCTACACCTTC. Its translation: CASSSTGTYGYTF.

This clone was observed once. The chain has TRBV29-1 and TRBJ2-1; 9 bases agree with TRBD2. CDR1 is SQVTM and CDR2 is ANQGSEA in the germline V gene. J gave up 6 bases and V 1 base, and 4 bases lay outside the gene matches. The CDR3 covers 14 residues. DNA of the CDR3: TGCAGCGTTGAAGGGGGACTAGCAGGCAATGAGCAGTTCTTC. Protein: CSVEGGLAGNEQFF.

The rearrangement links TRBV11-1 to TRBJ1-5; no firm D call. V was cut by 5 bases and J by 6 bases, with 14 bases left in between. Germline V lookup: CDR1 SGHAT, CDR2 FQDESV (reference sequence). This CDR3 region has 14 residues. CDR3 nucleotide sequence: TGTGCCAGCAGCGCCGACGGCGGGAGTCAGCCCCAGCATTTT. Protein product: CASSADGGSQPQHF. Full variable domain (rest looked up from reference TRBV11-1 and TRBJ1-5): EAEVAQSPRYKITEKSQAVAFWCDPISGHATLYWYRQILGQGPELLVQFQDESVVDDSQLPKDRFSAERLKGVDSTLKIQPAELGDSAMYLCASSADGGSQPQHFGDGTRLSIL.

This rearrangement joins TRBV5-4 to TRBJ1-1, with 9 bases aligning to TRBD1. Looked up from germline, CDR1 is SGHNT and CDR2 is YYREEE (reference sequence). The CDR3 is 17 amino acids. The V segment lost 4 bases and the J segment 3 bases; nucleotides outside the gene matches: 13. As DNA, the CDR3 is TGTGCCAGCAGCCTTCAGACAGGGGGGGCTTCGGACACTGAAGCTTTCTTT. Encoded protein: CASSLQTGGASDTEAFF.

This clone showed up just once. The chain employs TRBV7-9 and TRBJ1-3; TRBD1 aligns across 10 bases. This CDR3 is built from 17 residues. J was trimmed by 1 base and V by 4 bases; bases with no gene match: 7. Germline V lookup: CDR1 SEHNR, CDR2 FQNEAQ (reference sequence). CDR3 nucleotide sequence: TGTGCCAGCAGCTCAAATCTGGGACAGGGGTCTGGAAACACCATATATTTT. Amino acids: CASSSNLGQGSGNTIYF. The whole variable domain, filled in from reference TRBV7-9 and TRBJ1-3, reads DTGVSQNPRHKITKRGQNVTFRCDPISEHNRLYWYRQTLGQGPEFLTYFQNEAQLEKSRLLSDRFSAERPKGSFSTLEIQRTEQGDSAMYLCASSSNLGQGSGNTIYFGEGSWLTVV.

The J gene is TRBJ1-2, the V gene TRBV2; unclear D gene. V gave up 5 bases and J gave up 14 bases, with 21 bases separating them. CDR1 and CDR2 (germline): SNHLY, FYNNEI. The CDR3 is 13 amino acids. In nucleotides, the CDR3 is TGTGCCAGCAGTTCCGGGATACTGGATCACAAGACCTTC. Encoded protein: CASSSGILDHKTF.

The rearrangement links TRBV6-5 to TRBJ2-1; D gene ambiguous. The CDR3 totals 13 residues. Trimming left V 0 bases short and J 8 bases short, with 8 bases between. Germline CDR1 reads MNHEY; CDR2 reads SVGAGI. CDR3 sequence (DNA): TGTGCCAGCAGTTACTCGGGCGCCGATGAGCAGTTCTTC. It yields the protein CASSYSGADEQFF.

The chain has TRBV7-9 and TRBJ1-5, with 9 bases aligning to TRBD1. The CDR3 length is 13 residues. Losses at the gene ends were 1 base for V and 9 bases for J; bases not matched to a gene: 1. Germline V lookup: CDR1 SEHNR, CDR2 FQNEAQ (reference sequence). The CDR3 nucleotides read TGTGCCAGCAGCTTAGGGGGACAGGGGCCCCAGCATTTT. It is translated as CASSLGGQGPQHF.

This rearrangement joins TRBV9 to TRBJ1-3; TRBD1 might be the D (5 bases). Between the trimmed V and J ends, which lost 5 bases and 1 base, there was a span of 10 bases. CDR3 length: 14 amino acids. Germline V lookup: CDR1 SGDLS, CDR2 YYNGEE. CDR3 protein: CASSQTVSGNTIYF. The CDR3 DNA sequence: TGTGCCAGCAGTCAGACAGTATCTGGAAACACCATATATTTT.

CDR3 loop: CASSVVDSPYEQYF. The DNA of the CDR3 is TGTGCCAGCAGCGTTGTAGACAGTCCCTACGAGCAGTACTTC. The chain links TRBV9 to TRBJ2-7; TRBD1 might be the D (5 bases). In germline, CDR1 is SGDLS, CDR2 YYNGEE. V gave up 2 bases and J gave up 2 bases, with 11 bases separating them. This CDR3 is built from 14 residues.

The chain has TRBV5-1 and TRBJ2-1, with TRBD2 matching 8 bases. J was trimmed by 2 bases and V by 1 base; bases with no gene match: 5. CDR1 and CDR2 (germline): SGHRS, YFSETQ. The CDR3 is made up of 16 amino acids. CDR3 sequence reads: CASSLYQRGPYNEQFF. For the CDR3, the DNA is TGCGCCAGCAGCTTGTACCAGCGGGGGCCCTACAATGAGCAGTTCTTC. The full variable domain, its missing parts supplied by reference TRBV5-1 and TRBJ2-1, is KAGVTQTPRYLIKTRGQQVTLSCSPISGHRSVSWYQQTPGQGLQFLFEYFSETQRNKGNFPGRFSGRQFSNSRSEMNVSTLELGDSALYLCASSLYQRGPYNEQFFGPGTRLTVL.

The V gene is TRBV4-1, the J gene TRBJ1-6, with 10 bases aligning to TRBD1. The ends lost 0 bases at V and 8 bases at J; junction bases unmatched: 4. This CDR3 is built from 16 residues. The V gene's germline CDR1 is MGHRA and CDR2 YSYEKL. CDR3 amino acids: CASSQDPGTGDSPLHF. CDR3 bases: TGCGCCAGCAGCCAAGATCCCGGGACAGGGGATTCACCCCTCCACTTT.

The gene calls are TRBV29-1 and TRBJ2-7; 8 bases agree with TRBD1. With V trimmed by 7 bases and J by 5 bases, 7 bases remained unmatched. CDR3 length: 12 residues. Germline loops: CDR1 SQVTM, CDR2 ANQGSEA. CDR3 loop: CSASGTGDEQYF. The DNA of the CDR3 is TGCAGCGCTTCCGGGACAGGCGACGAGCAGTACTTC.